This TCR beta chain was retrieved from a study of shared clonotypes between healthy human individuals. Worth noting for this clone: Its antigen is as yet unknown.

General observations from the study: Having only a few donors restricted how much genetic and exposure-history diversity was captured. Among donors, clonotype sharing was expected to be affected by sequencing depth.

Libraries were prepared by immunoSEQ multiplex PCR; TCRdb keeps only in-frame clonotypes and omits some of them. The sample holds about 480,000 clones; 75% to 80% are singletons and the top ten take around 13%. The study used 85 million or so PBMCs per unsorted sample for genomic DNA. Sequences were obtained from PBMCs. The origin of this receptor is a middle-aged woman in good health. Some clones in this sample may be carry-over from other donors' samples.

The CDR3 loop is CASSLRSWGGRTHQPQHF. CDR3 DNA sequence: TGTGCCAGCAGTTTACGCTCTTGGGGGGGACGCACCCATCAGCCCCAGCATTTT. This rearrangement joins TRBV28 to TRBJ1-5; tentatively, D is TRBD1 (5 bases). CDR3 size: 18 residues. Germline V gives CDR1 MDHEN, CDR2 SYDVKM. Trimming shortened V by 2 bases and J by 5 bases, and 22 bases separated the two germline ends.